This TCR beta chain was identified during a study of CD8+ T cells in alopecia areata. Study-wide background: Oral tofacitinib (5 to 10 mg twice daily) was administered to treated patients.

Sequencing relied on a cDNA template that was reverse transcribed from extracted RNA. TCRdb's copy holds only in-frame clones and misses some; the assay was immunoSEQ multiplex PCR. The repertoire holds 150,000 or so clones, with 50% to 75% as singletons. Treatment here: oral pan-JAK inhibitor, 5-10 mg twice daily. Both peripheral blood and punch biopsies of lesional scalp skin were obtained from patients who had alopecia areata. The clonotype comes from a human donor with alopecia areata. Specimen: CD4+ T cells sorted from blood, collected between weeks 55 and 65, from a patient treated with tofacitinib.

CDR3 protein: CASSISGYRANTGELFF. For the CDR3, the DNA is TGTGCCAGTAGTATCAGCGGGTACAGGGCGAACACCGGGGAGCTGTTTTTT. V is TRBV19 and J is TRBJ2-2; D is perhaps TRBD1 or TRBD2 (6 bases each). V was clipped by 3 bases and J by 0 bases, with 14 bases between them. Per the germline V gene, CDR1 is LNHDA and CDR2 is SQIVND (reference sequence). The CDR3 covers 17 residues.